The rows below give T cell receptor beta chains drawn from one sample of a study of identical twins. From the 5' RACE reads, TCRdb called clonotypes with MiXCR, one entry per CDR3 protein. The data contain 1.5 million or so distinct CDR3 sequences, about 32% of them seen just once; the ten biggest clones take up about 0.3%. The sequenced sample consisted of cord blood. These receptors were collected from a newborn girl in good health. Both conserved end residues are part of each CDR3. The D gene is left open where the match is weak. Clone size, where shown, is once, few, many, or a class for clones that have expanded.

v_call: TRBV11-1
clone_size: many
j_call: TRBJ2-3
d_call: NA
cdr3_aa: CASSLLAFTDTQYF
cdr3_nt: TGTGCCAGCAGCTTACTAGCCTTCACAGATACGCAGTATTTT

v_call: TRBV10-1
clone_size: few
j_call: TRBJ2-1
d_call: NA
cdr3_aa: CASSERELVREQFF
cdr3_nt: TGCGCCAGCAGTGAGAGGGAACTGGTTCGTGAGCAGTTCTTC

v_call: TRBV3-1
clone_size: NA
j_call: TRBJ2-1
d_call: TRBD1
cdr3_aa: CASSQRQGGDEQFF
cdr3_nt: TGTGCCAGCAGCCAGAGACAGGGTGGCGATGAGCAGTTCTTC

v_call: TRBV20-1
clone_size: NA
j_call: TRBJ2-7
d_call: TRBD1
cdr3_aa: CSARDLRTGGPSYEQYF
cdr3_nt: TGCAGTGCTAGAGATCTCCGAACAGGGGGGCCGTCCTACGAGCAGTACTTC

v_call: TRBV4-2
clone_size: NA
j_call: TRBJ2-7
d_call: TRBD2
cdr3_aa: CASSQDSLGLAGSEQYF
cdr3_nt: TGTGCCAGCAGCCAAGATTCCCTCGGACTAGCGGGGAGCGAGCAGTACTTC

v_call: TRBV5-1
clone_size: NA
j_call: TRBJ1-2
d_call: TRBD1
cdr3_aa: CASSWWTGASYGYTF
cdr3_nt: TGCGCCAGCAGCTGGTGGACAGGAGCCTCCTATGGCTACACCTTC

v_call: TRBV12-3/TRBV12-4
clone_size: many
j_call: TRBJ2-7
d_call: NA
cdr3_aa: CASSLAVTGGYEQYF
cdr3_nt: TGTGCCAGCAGTTTAGCCGTGACTGGAGGGTACGAGCAGTACTTC

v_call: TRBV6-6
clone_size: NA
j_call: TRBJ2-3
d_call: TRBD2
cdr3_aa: CASSYSTWTSGSTDTQYF
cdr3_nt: TGTGCCAGCAGTTACTCTACATGGACTAGCGGCAGCACAGATACGCAGTATTTT

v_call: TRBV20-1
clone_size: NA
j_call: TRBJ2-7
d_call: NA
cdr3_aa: CSAYRSYEQYF
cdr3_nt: TGCAGTGCCTACCGGTCCTACGAGCAGTACTTC

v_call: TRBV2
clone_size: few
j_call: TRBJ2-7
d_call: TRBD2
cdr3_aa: CASMYSGVSYEQYF
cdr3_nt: TGTGCCAGCATGTATAGCGGGGTCTCCTACGAGCAGTACTTC

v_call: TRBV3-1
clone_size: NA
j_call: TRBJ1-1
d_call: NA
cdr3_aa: CASSQARGWAFF
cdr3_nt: TGTGCCAGCAGCCAAGCTAGGGGATGGGCTTTCTTT

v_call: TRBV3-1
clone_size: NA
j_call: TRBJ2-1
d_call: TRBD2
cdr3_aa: CASSISGGSEQFF
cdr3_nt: TGTGCCAGCAGCATTAGCGGGGGGAGTGAGCAGTTCTTC

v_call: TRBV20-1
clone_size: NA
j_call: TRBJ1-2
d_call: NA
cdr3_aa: CSAMDTNYGYTF
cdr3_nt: TGCAGTGCTATGGACACGAACTATGGCTACACCTTC

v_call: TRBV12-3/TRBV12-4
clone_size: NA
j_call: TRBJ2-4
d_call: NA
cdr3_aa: CASSFKRLAKNIQYF
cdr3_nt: TGTGCCAGCAGTTTTAAACGGCTAGCCAAAAACATTCAGTACTTC

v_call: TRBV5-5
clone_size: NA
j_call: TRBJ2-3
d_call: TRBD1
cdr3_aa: CASSTRTGWGTDTQYF
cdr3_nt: TGTGCCAGCAGCACACGGACAGGATGGGGCACAGATACGCAGTATTTT

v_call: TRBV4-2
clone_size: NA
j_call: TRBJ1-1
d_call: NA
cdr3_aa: CASSQDRLVMNTEAFF
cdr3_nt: TGTGCCAGCAGCCAAGATCGGTTGGTTATGAACACTGAAGCTTTCTTT

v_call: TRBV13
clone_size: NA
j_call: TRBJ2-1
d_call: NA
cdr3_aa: CASSFRESPYNEQLF
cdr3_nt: TGTGCCAGCAGCTTTCGGGAGTCCCCCTACAATGAGCAGTTATTC

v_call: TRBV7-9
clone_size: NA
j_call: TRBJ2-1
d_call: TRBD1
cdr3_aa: CASSSRTGGGYNNEQFF
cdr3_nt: TGTGCCAGCAGCTCGAGGACAGGGGGTGGCTACAACAATGAGCAGTTCTTC

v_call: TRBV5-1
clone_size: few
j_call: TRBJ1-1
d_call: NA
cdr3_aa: CASKPNRDAYEAFF
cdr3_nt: TGCGCCAGCAAACCCAACCGGGACGCCTATGAAGCTTTCTTT

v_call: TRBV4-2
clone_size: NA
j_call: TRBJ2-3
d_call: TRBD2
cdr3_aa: CASSQDPSGGVSDTQCF
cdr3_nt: TGTGCCAGCAGCCAAGATCCCAGCGGGGGGGTCTCAGATACGCAGTGTTTT

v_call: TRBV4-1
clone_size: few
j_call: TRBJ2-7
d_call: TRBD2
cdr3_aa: CASSQDLASGFLYEQYF
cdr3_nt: TGCGCCAGCAGCCAAGATCTCGCTAGCGGCTTTCTCTACGAGCAGTACTTC

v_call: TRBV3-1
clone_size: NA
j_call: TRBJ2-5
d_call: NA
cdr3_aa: CASSQENSEQYF
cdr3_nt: TGTGCCAGCAGCCAAGAGAACAGTGAGCAGTACTTC

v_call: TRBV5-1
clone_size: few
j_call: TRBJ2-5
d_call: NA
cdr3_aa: CASRGTPSETQYF
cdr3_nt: TGCGCCAGCAGGGGGACTCCTTCAGAGACCCAGTACTTC